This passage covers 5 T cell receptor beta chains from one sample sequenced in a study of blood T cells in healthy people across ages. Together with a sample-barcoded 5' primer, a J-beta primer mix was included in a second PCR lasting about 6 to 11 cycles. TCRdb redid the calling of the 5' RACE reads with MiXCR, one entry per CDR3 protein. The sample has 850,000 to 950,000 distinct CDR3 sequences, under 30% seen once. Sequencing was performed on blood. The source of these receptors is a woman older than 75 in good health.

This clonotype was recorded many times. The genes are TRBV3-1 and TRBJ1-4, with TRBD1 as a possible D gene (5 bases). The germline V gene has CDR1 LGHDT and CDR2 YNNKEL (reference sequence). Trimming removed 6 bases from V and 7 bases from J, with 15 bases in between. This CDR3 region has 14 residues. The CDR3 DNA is TGTGCCAGCAGTTTCCAGGATGGGGGTGAAAAACTGTTTTTT. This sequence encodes CASSFQDGGEKLFF.

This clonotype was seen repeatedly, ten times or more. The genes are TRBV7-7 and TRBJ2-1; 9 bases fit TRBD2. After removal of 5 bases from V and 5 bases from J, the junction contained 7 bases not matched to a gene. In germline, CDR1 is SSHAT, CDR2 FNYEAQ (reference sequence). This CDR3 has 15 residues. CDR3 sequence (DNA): TGTGCCAGCAGCAGCGGGACTAGCCGAAACAATGAGCAGTTCTTC. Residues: CASSSGTSRNNEQFF.

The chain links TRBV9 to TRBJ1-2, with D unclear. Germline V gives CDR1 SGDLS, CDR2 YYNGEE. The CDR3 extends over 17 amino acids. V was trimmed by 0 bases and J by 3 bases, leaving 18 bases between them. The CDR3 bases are TGTGCCAGCAGCGTAGCTACCTTCGGAAGCGCCGACTATGGCTACACCTTC. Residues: CASSVATFGSADYGYTF.

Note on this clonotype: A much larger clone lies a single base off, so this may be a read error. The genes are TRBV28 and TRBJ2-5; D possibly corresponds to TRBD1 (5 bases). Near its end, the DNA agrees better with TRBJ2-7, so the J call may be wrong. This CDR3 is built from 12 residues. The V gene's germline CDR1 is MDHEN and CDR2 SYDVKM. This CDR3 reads CASSLTVYEQYF. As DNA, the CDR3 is TGTGCCAGCAGTTTGACAGTCTACGAGCAGTACTTC.

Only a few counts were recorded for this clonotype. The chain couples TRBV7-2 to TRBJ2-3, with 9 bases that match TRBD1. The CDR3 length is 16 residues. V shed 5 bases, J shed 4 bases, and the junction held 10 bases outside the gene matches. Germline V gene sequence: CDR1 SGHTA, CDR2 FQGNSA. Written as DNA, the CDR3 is TGTGCCAGCAGCCCCGGGGGGACAGGGTTCGCAGATACGCAGTATTTT. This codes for CASSPGGTGFADTQYF.